A single TCR beta chain is shown here with its context. Its specificity is unknown. These data come from a study of T cell repertoires in cytomegalovirus infection. Study details: Both CMV infection and a matching HLA type were indicated by public TCR beta signatures.

Germline values: CDR1 MGHRA, CDR2 YSYEKL. CDR3 length equals 14 residues. The ends lost 4 bases at V and 5 bases at J; junction bases unmatched: 2. Overall study results and limits: Of the TCR beta families, the public ones yielded a cumulative frequency that identified carriers of CMV plus the relevant HLA. The study found HLA-C-restricted CMV-specific TCR beta clonotypes dominating the ex vivo response.

MiXCR, run by TCRdb on the reads, gives a single entry per CDR3 protein. Seen here are 450,000 to 550,000 distinct CDR3 sequences, approximately 15% observed once, and the top ten hold roughly a quarter. Source material: CD8+ T cells from PBMCs. The rearrangement links TRBV4-1 to TRBJ2-1, with 10 bases identical to TRBD2. The origin of this receptor is a human donor in good health (CMV status not recorded). Some clones in this sample may be carry-over from other donors' samples. In DNA, the CDR3 is TGCGCCAGCAGCCCTCTAGCGGGGGACAATGAGCAGTTCTTC. It encodes CASSPLAGDNEQFF.